These 15 T cell receptor beta chains came from one sample sequenced in a study of beta chain features in type 1 diabetes. Their target antigens are unknown. Study conclusions and caveats: In every one of the four CD4+ subsets, TCRB CDR3s were moderately but significantly shorter in Type 1 diabetes patients.

Every bit of the isolated RNA underwent reverse transcription, so sequencing read expressed TCRB transcripts. Produced via immunoSEQ multiplex PCR; TCRdb's table is partial and in-frame only. The sample lists a few hundred thousand clones; 16% were seen once. The specimen was naive CD4+ T cells from blood. Receptors originate from a man aged 30 to 39 with type 1 diabetes.

In this sample, this clone turned up a few times. This sequence joins TRBV29-1 and TRBJ2-7; TRBD1 might be the D (6 bases). Germline loops: CDR1 SQVTM, CDR2 ANQGSEA. V shed 2 bases and J shed 4 bases, with 12 bases lying between them. This CDR3 has 13 residues. The CDR3 DNA reads TGCAGCGTTGAATGGCAGGGGAAGTACGAGCAGTACTTC. Its translation is CSVEWQGKYEQYF.

The rearrangement uses TRBV2 and TRBJ2-3; D might be TRBD2 (5 bases). The CDR3 contains 14 residues. Trimming cost V 6 bases and J 2 bases, with 12 bases left between them. CDR1 and CDR2 (germline): SNHLY, FYNNEI. The CDR3 protein is CASRDTSSTDTQYF. The CDR3 nucleotides are TGTGCCAGCAGAGATACTAGTTCCACAGATACGCAGTATTTT.

V usage is TRBV9 and J usage is TRBJ2-3; D possibly corresponds to TRBD2 (5 bases). The germline V and J ends were trimmed by 0 bases and 2 bases, with 16 bases remaining between them. The CDR3 consists of 17 residues. Germline loops: CDR1 SGDLS, CDR2 YYNGEE. CDR3 protein: CASSVGLSARTTDTQYF. The CDR3 DNA follows: TGTGCCAGCAGCGTAGGTCTTAGCGCCCGGACCACAGATACGCAGTATTTT.

This clone was seen more than once but under ten times. This chain links TRBV9 with TRBJ1-1; 7 bases are a match to TRBD1. The CDR3 length is 15 residues. Germline CDR1 SGDLS, CDR2 YYNGEE. The V gene end was trimmed by 4 bases and the J gene end by 4 bases; junction bases not matched to a gene: 10. The CDR3 sequence: CASSSGQLRPTEAFF. The CDR3 DNA is TGTGCCAGCAGCTCGGGACAGCTCCGACCCACTGAAGCTTTCTTT.

This clone turned up a few times. The chain combines TRBV4-1 with TRBJ2-3; D perhaps matches TRBD2 (6 bases). Germline V CDR1 and CDR2: MGHRA, YSYEKL. The CDR3 has 15 amino acids. V lost 0 bases, J lost 3 bases, and 10 bases lay in between. The DNA of the CDR3 is TGCGCCAGCAGCCAAGAGCGGGAACGAACAGATACGCAGTATTTT. Translated, it gives CASSQERERTDTQYF.

In its sample, this clone was seen a few times. The chain couples TRBV7-3 to TRBJ1-5, with TRBD1 identical over 9 bases. V trimming: 10 bases; J trimming: 4 bases; junction bases outside the gene matches: 2. Germline lookup yields CDR1 SGHTA and CDR2 FQGTGA. This CDR3 has 12 amino acids. The CDR3 loop is CATGTGNQPQHF. The DNA of the CDR3 is TGTGCCACCGGGACAGGGAATCAGCCCCAGCATTTT.

This sequence joins TRBV10-3 and TRBJ2-1, with D unresolved. Per germline, CDR1 ENHRY and CDR2 SYGVKD. There are 15 residues in the CDR3. The germline V and J ends were trimmed by 3 bases and 6 bases, with 15 bases remaining between them. CDR3: CAISDSLQTVNEQFF. In nucleotides, the CDR3 is TGTGCCATCAGTGACTCATTGCAGACGGTCAATGAGCAGTTCTTC.

This clone was observed a few times. The chain couples TRBV9 to TRBJ2-5; D gene unclear. Trimming stripped 4 bases from V and 1 base from J, with 11 bases between. From germline, CDR1 is SGDLS and CDR2 YYNGEE. The CDR3 is 14 residues long. In nucleotides, the CDR3 is TGTGCCAGCAGCCCCGGAGCCTTCCAAGAGACCCAGTACTTC. It codes for CASSPGAFQETQYF.

The chain combines TRBV6-4 with TRBJ2-7, with D possibly matching TRBD2 (6 bases). V lost 4 bases and J 6 bases, leaving 13 bases between the germline ends. Germline V gives CDR1 MRHNA, CDR2 SNTAGT. The CDR3 is 13 residues long. The DNA for the CDR3 is TGTGCCAGCAGTGCAGAGGGCGGGGTCGAGCAGTACTTC. It encodes CASSAEGGVEQYF.

This clone was seen a few times. The V gene is TRBV28, the J gene TRBJ2-7; D uncertain. V lost 5 bases and J lost 6, with 8 bases in between. In germline, CDR1 is MDHEN, CDR2 SYDVKM. CDR3 length: 11 amino acids. CDR3 amino acids: CASSRWSEQYF. The DNA of the CDR3 is TGTGCCAGCAGTCGCTGGAGCGAGCAGTACTTC. Full variable domain (rest looked up from reference TRBV28 and TRBJ2-7): DVKVTQSSRYLVKRTGEKVFLECVQDMDHENMFWYRQDPGLGLRLIYFSYDVKMKEKGDIPEGYSVSREKKERFSLILESASTNQTSMYLCASSRWSEQYFGPGTRLTVT.

This rearrangement joins TRBV18 to TRBJ2-7; D tentatively fits TRBD1 or TRBD2 (5 bases each). The CDR3 covers 13 residues. Germline CDR1 and CDR2: KGHSH and LQKENI. V lost 4 bases, J lost 3 bases, and 10 bases lay in between. Here the CDR3 DNA reads TGTGCCAGCTCACGGGACGGGGACTACGAGCAGTACTTC. It encodes CASSRDGDYEQYF.

This clone was recorded a few times. The chain recombines TRBV7-2 with TRBJ2-3; D unclear. There are 13 residues in the CDR3. The V gene's germline CDR1 is SGHTA and CDR2 FQGNSA. Trimming took 4 bases from V and 6 from J, leaving 11 bases between them. The CDR3 sequence is CASSSTLGDTQYF. Here the CDR3 DNA reads TGTGCCAGCAGCTCCACCCTTGGGGATACGCAGTATTTT. The full variable domain, rest sourced from reference TRBV7-2 and TRBJ2-3, is GAGVSQSPSNKVTEKGKDVELRCDPISGHTALYWYRQSLGQGLEFLIYFQGNSAPDKSGLPSDRFSAERTGGSVSTLTIQRTQQEDSAVYLCASSSTLGDTQYFGPGTRLTVL.

The chain recombines TRBV29-1 with TRBJ2-7, with D possibly matching TRBD2 (5 bases). The germline V gene encodes CDR1 SQVTM and CDR2 ANQGSEA. The V gene lost 1 base and the J gene lost 9 bases, with 16 bases spanning the gap. The CDR3 covers 13 residues. Written as DNA, the CDR3 is TGCAGCGTTGAAGCGCCAACTAGTTTCGGGCAGTACTTC. This gives the protein CSVEAPTSFGQYF.

The chain recombines TRBV4-1 with TRBJ1-1; D may be TRBD1 (5 bases). Germline V gene sequence: CDR1 MGHRA, CDR2 YSYEKL. Trimming cost V 0 bases and J 1 base, with 12 bases left between them. CDR3 length equals 16 residues. As DNA, the CDR3 is TGCGCCAGCAGCCAAGATCGGCGGGGCGAGAACACTGAAGCTTTCTTT. Its protein product is CASSQDRRGENTEAFF.

The chain joins TRBV15 to TRBJ2-7; TRBD1 is a possible D gene (5 bases). This CDR3 has 13 residues. Germline-derived CDR1 and CDR2 are LNHNV and YYDKDF (reference sequence). Trimming took 3 bases from V and 2 from J, leaving 8 bases between them. In DNA, the CDR3 is TGTGCCACCAGCAGGGACAAGACCTACGAGCAGTACTTC. Its translation: CATSRDKTYEQYF.